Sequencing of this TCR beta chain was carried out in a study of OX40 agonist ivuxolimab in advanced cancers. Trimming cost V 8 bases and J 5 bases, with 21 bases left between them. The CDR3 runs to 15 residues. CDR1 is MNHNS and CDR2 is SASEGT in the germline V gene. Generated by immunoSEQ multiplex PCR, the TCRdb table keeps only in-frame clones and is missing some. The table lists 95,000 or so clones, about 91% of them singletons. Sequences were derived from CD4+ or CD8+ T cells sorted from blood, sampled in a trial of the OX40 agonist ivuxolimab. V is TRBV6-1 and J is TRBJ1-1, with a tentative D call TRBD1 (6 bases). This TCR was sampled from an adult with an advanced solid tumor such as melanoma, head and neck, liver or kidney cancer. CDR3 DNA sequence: TGTGCCAGCGGGCCCCCACAGGGAAGGGAAACTGAAGCTTTCTTT. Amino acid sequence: CASGPPQGRETEAFF.